Listed below are T cell receptor beta chains from one sample, sequenced in a study of cytomegalovirus exposure and HLA in healthy donors. Using immunoSEQ multiplex PCR, the repertoire was profiled, and TCRdb retains in-frame clones only, with some absent. This sample has some 89,000 clones, with roughly 85% found just once. The sample consisted of PBMCs. These receptors were taken from a man between 40 and 49 years old in good health and CMV-seropositive. The CDR3 runs from the conserved cysteine through the conserved F or W. Fields, in order: J gene, D gene, clone size, V gene, CDR3 DNA, CDR3 protein. D genes are given only for firm matches. Clone size is stated in some rows and not others, as once, few, many or a class when expanded.

TRBJ1-2 | . | . | TRBV15 | TGTGCCACCAGCAGAGATGGGGGGGCGGGGGGCTACACCTTC | CATSRDGGAGGYTF
TRBJ1-1 | TRBD1 | . | TRBV30 | TGTGCCTGGGGGGACAGGGTCGCCACTGAAGCTTTCTTT | CAWGDRVATEAFF
TRBJ2-4 | TRBD2 | once | TRBV6-5 | TGTGCCAGCAGGGGACTAGCGGGAGAAAACATTCAGTACTTC | CASRGLAGENIQYF
TRBJ1-1 | . | . | TRBV7-2 | TGTGCCAGCAGCCCCGGACCGGGGGAGACCTGCAAAGCTTTCTTT | CASSPGPGETCKAFF
TRBJ2-3 | TRBD1 | . | TRBV30 | TGTGCCTGGGGGGGACAGGGTAAGAAAGATACGCAGTATTTT | CAWGGQGKKDTQYF
TRBJ2-1 | TRBD2 | . | TRBV7-9 | TGTTCCAGCAGCATGCGGACTAGCGGGGAATACAATGAGCAGTTCTTC | CSSSMRTSGEYNEQFF
TRBJ1-5 | . | few | TRBV6-5 | TGTGCCAGCAAGCAGGGAATAAGCAATCAGCCCCAGCATTTT | CASKQGISNQPQHF
TRBJ2-5 | TRBD2 | few | TRBV29-1 | TGCAGCGCCCCTTTAGCGGGAGGCCCGGGGGGAGAGACCCAGTACTTC | CSAPLAGGPGGETQYF
TRBJ2-7 | TRBD2 | . | TRBV11-2 | TGTGCCAGCAGCTTAGTGCTAGCGGGGTCCTACGAGCAGTACTTC | CASSLVLAGSYEQYF
TRBJ2-3 | TRBD2 | . | TRBV4-2 | TGTGCCAGCAGCCAAGTGTCTAGCGGGCGTAGCACAGATACGCAGTATTTT | CASSQVSSGRSTDTQYF
TRBJ2-5 | TRBD2 | . | TRBV30 | TGTGCCTGTCGGCGGGGGGCCGAGACCCAGTACTTC | CACRRGAETQYF
TRBJ2-3 | . | . | TRBV19 | TGTGCCAGTAGACGCCGGACTAGCACAGATACGCAGTATTTT | CASRRRTSTDTQYF
TRBJ2-1 | TRBD2 | . | TRBV28 | TGTGCCAGCAGTTTATCGAGACTAGCGGGAGGGGGGCAGTTCTTC | CASSLSRLAGGGQFF
TRBJ2-5 | TRBD2 | . | TRBV2 | TGTGCCAGCAGTGCCACGGGACTAGCGATCGAGACCCAGTACTTC | CASSATGLAIETQYF
TRBJ2-2 | TRBD2 | . | TRBV9 | TGTGCCACCCGGCGGGGGTACACCGGGGAGCTGTTTTTT | CATRRGYTGELFF
TRBJ2-1 | . | . | TRBV5-1 | TGCGCCAGCAGCTTGGAGAGCGGGCCCCCCTACAATGAGCAGTTCTTC | CASSLESGPPYNEQFF
TRBJ2-6 | TRBD2 | few | TRBV4-2 | TGTGCCAGCAGCCATGCGGGGGGGTTTGGGGCCAACGTCCTGACTTTC | CASSHAGGFGANVLTF
TRBJ2-7 | TRBD1 | . | TRBV23-1 | TGCGCCAGCAACTCTTGGACAGGCGCGTACTTC | CASNSWTGAYF
TRBJ1-6 | . | . | TRBV7-9 | TGTGCCAGCAGCTTAGGATCGGGACTAAATTCACCCCTCCACTTT | CASSLGSGLNSPLHF
TRBJ2-3 | TRBD2 | . | TRBV4-2 | TGTGCCAGCAGCTCCAGACTAGCCATACCCCTCACAGATACGCAGTATTTT | CASSSRLAIPLTDTQYF
TRBJ2-1 | TRBD2 | . | TRBV9 | TGTGCCAGCAGCGTAGTGGCTAGCGGGAATGAGCAGTTCTTC | CASSVVASGNEQFF
TRBJ2-7 | TRBD2 | . | TRBV27 | TGTGCCAGCAGTTTAGGATCTGCGCGGGGGGCCCCTTACGAGCAGTACTTC | CASSLGSARGAPYEQYF
TRBJ2-5 | . | . | TRBV5-6 | TGTGCCAGCACAGAAGGGGGTCTTGAGACCCAGTACTTC | CASTEGGLETQYF
TRBJ2-6 | . | . | TRBV28 | TGTGCCCCCAAGCCCCCCGGGACAAGCCTCTCTGGGGCCAACGTCCTGACTTTC | CAPKPPGTSLSGANVLTF
TRBJ2-5 | . | . | TRBV7-8 | TGTGCCAGCAGCCCGGAGGATTGGACGGAGACCCAGTACTTC | CASSPEDWTETQYF
TRBJ1-2 | . | few | TRBV7-2 | TGTGCCAGCAGCTTAGGCTCCCCGCGATATGGCTACACCTTC | CASSLGSPRYGYTF
TRBJ2-1 | TRBD1 | . | TRBV6-1 | TGTGCCAGCAGTGTAGGGACAGGGGGGTTTAATGAGCAGTTCTTC | CASSVGTGGFNEQFF
TRBJ2-7 | TRBD2 | . | TRBV28 | TGTGCCAGCAGGCTAGCGGGAGGGAGCTCCTACGAGCAGTACTTC | CASRLAGGSSYEQYF
TRBJ2-1 | . | . | TRBV9 | TGTGCCAGCAGCGTAGCCCAGGGTCACGGGAATGAGCAGTTCTTC | CASSVAQGHGNEQFF
TRBJ1-2 | . | once | TRBV7-6 | TGTGCCAGCAGCTTAGATACAGGGACTAACTATGGCTACACCTTC | CASSLDTGTNYGYTF
TRBJ2-3 | . | . | TRBV14 | TGTGCCAGCAGCCAAGGGCGGGTGGCAGATACGCAGTATTTT | CASSQGRVADTQYF
TRBJ2-3 | TRBD2 | . | TRBV11-2 | TGTGCCAGCAGCTTCGGCGGGAGTACAGATACGCAGTATTTT | CASSFGGSTDTQYF
TRBJ2-3 | . | few | TRBV21-1 | TGTGCCAGCTATCCACGGGGTAAGGACGTCGTAGACTCCACAGATACGCAGTATTTT | CASYPRGKDVVDSTDTQYF
TRBJ2-1 | . | . | TRBV5-6 | TGTGCCAGCAGCTTGGGTAGCGATGAGCAGTTCTTC | CASSLGSDEQFF
TRBJ2-7 | . | once | TRBV13 | TGTGCCAGCCAAAAGGAGGGTTTCTACGAGCAGTACTTC | CASQKEGFYEQYF
TRBJ2-1 | TRBD2 | . | TRBV27 | TGTGCCAGCAGTTCAAAGCCGGGACTAGCCTCTTACAATGAGCAGTTCTTC | CASSSKPGLASYNEQFF
TRBJ2-7 | TRBD2 | . | TRBV5-4 | TGTGCCAGCAGCTTGAGGACTAGGTCTGTGCAGTACTTC | CASSLRTRSVQYF
TRBJ1-2 | . | . | TRBV6-5 | TGTGCCAGCAGTTACTCGGGAGTGAACTATGGCTACACCTTC | CASSYSGVNYGYTF
TRBJ1-2 | . | few | TRBV11-3 | TGTGCCAGCAGCACCGGGGGGGACTATGGCTACACCTTC | CASSTGGDYGYTF
TRBJ2-1 | . | . | TRBV5-6 | TGTGCCAGCCTGGTATTCGTATCTGGAGAATATCCCGCCAATGAGCAGTTCTTC | CASLVFVSGEYPANEQFF
TRBJ1-2 | . | . | TRBV5-4 | TGTGCCAGCAGCCCGGCGGAGAGATTCGGCTACACCTTC | CASSPAERFGYTF
TRBJ2-7 | . | . | TRBV5-8 | TGTGCCAGCAGCTTGAGTCAGATCTACGAGCAGTACTTC | CASSLSQIYEQYF
TRBJ2-5 | . | . | TRBV4-2 | TGTGCCAGCAGCCGGGGAGATAGTTCGTACCAAGAGACCCAGTACTTC | CASSRGDSSYQETQYF